The entry below describes one T cell receptor (beta chain). This entry is derived from a study of memory CD4+ T cells and cytomegalovirus serostatus. Overall study: Healthy Belgian adult donors included roughly ten CMV-positive and about two dozen CMV-negative people.

The sort gate was single viable CD3+CD4+CD8-CD45RO+ cells for memory CD4+ T cells. Serostatus was set by detecting CMV pp150, pp28, p38, p52 IgG. The CDR3 runs 16 residues. Trimming cost V 3 bases and J 7 bases, with 16 bases left between them. In germline, CDR1 is SGHAT, CDR2 FQDESV (reference sequence). Method: immunoSEQ multiplex PCR; TCRdb's copy keeps in-frame clones and lacks some. The sample holds about 41,000 clones; around 75% are singletons and the top ten take 0.79%. This TCR was recovered from an adult in good health and CMV-seronegative. Source material: memory CD4+ T cells from blood. The rearrangement uses TRBV11-1 and TRBJ1-6, with D perhaps TRBD1 (6 bases). CDR3 bases: TGTGCCAGCAGCTTCGGTTCCCGGACAGCCAATTCACCCCTCCACTTT. Protein sequence: CASSFGSRTANSPLHF. Combining the CDR3 with reference TRBV11-1 and TRBJ1-6 gives the whole variable domain EAEVAQSPRYKITEKSQAVAFWCDPISGHATLYWYRQILGQGPELLVQFQDESVVDDSQLPKDRFSAERLKGVDSTLKIQPAELGDSAMYLCASSFGSRTANSPLHFGNGTRLTVT.